The 13 T cell receptor beta chains reported below all come from one sample, sequenced in a study of regulatory T cells in long-lasting Graves disease. The time point was: persistent/refractory GD, antithyroid drugs over 5 years with positive TRAb. Preparation of the TCR library used RNA extracted from PBMCs. Sequencing libraries for TCR beta were prepared with iRepertoire HTBI primers and Arm-PCR of CDR3 regions. Each CDR3 protein is one row after TCRdb ran MiXCR on the multiplex PCR reads. Here the sample spans hundreds of thousands of distinct CDR3 sequences, less than 25% being singletons. The sequenced sample was peripheral blood mononuclear cells (PBMCs), obtained when the disease was refractory, from a patient treated with antithyroid drugs. The receptors derive from a female donor with Graves disease.

This rearrangement joins TRBV5-1 to TRBJ2-5, with no clear D. The CDR3 totals 15 residues. Germline V lookup: CDR1 SGHRS, CDR2 YFSETQ. Trimming cost V 6 bases and J 2 bases, with 17 bases left between them. The DNA of the CDR3 is TGCGCCAGCAACTTTATACAGCCGATTCAAGAGACCCAGTACTTC. It is translated as CASNFIQPIQETQYF. The full variable domain, rest sourced from reference TRBV5-1 and TRBJ2-5, is KAGVTQTPRYLIKTRGQQVTLSCSPISGHRSVSWYQQTPGQGLQFLFEYFSETQRNKGNFPGRFSGRQFSNSRSEMNVSTLELGDSALYLCASNFIQPIQETQYFGPGTRLLVL.

The chain is built from TRBV11-2 and TRBJ2-7; D gene uncertain. The ends were cut back, 3 bases at V and 6 bases at J, with 12 bases in the middle. The CDR3 sequence is 13 residues long. CDR1 is SGHAT and CDR2 is FQNNGV in the germline V gene. The DNA for the CDR3 is TGTGCCAGCAGCTTTGGAACGACCGCCGAGCAGTACTTC. As protein: CASSFGTTAEQYF.

This chain connects TRBV24-1 to TRBJ2-3; 8 nucleotides agree with TRBD1. The trim removed 5 bases at V and 2 bases at J, leaving 11 bases unmatched. CDR1 and CDR2 (germline): KGHDR, SFDVKD. The CDR3 sequence is 17 residues long. In DNA form, the CDR3 reads TGTGCCACCAGTGCCAGACTGACAGGGGCGATCACAGATACGCAGTATTTT. This sequence encodes CATSARLTGAITDTQYF.

This clonotype has a count of ten or more. V is TRBV5-1 and J is TRBJ2-2, with D perhaps matching TRBD1 (6 bases). Trimming left V 1 base short and J 5 bases short, with 15 bases between. The V gene's germline CDR1 is SGHRS and CDR2 YFSETQ. The CDR3 spans 16 residues. The DNA of the CDR3 is TGCGCCAGCAGCTTGAGGGTACAGGGCGGGACCGGGGAGCTGTTTTTT. Its protein is CASSLRVQGGTGELFF.

Concerning this clonotype itself: This may stem from a read error, because a much larger clone lies one nucleotide away. The chain carries TRBV6-1 and TRBJ2-7; D is unresolved. The CDR3 is 12 amino acids. V lost 7 bases, J lost 6 bases, and 13 bases lay in between. CDR1 and CDR2 from the germline V gene are MNHNS and SASEGT. In nucleotides, the CDR3 is TGTGCCAGCACACGGCCTCCCGGCGAGCAGTACTTC. It encodes CASTRPPGEQYF.

The chain is built from TRBV28 and TRBJ2-2; D possibly corresponds to TRBD1 (6 bases). Germline V gene sequence: CDR1 MDHEN, CDR2 SYDVKM. This CDR3 has 13 amino acids. V was cut by 8 bases and J by 4 bases, with 11 bases left in between. In DNA form, the CDR3 reads TGTGCCAGCGAATCAGGGGTCACCGGGGAGCTGTTTTTT. Its protein product is CASESGVTGELFF.

About this clonotype: Given the absence of the conserved phenylalanine or tryptophan at the CDR3 end, a read error is likely. V usage is TRBV12-3 or TRBV12-4 and J usage is TRBJ2-2; perhaps TRBD2 as D (6 bases). This CDR3 is 16 amino acids long. The ends were cut back, 5 bases at V and 1 base at J, with 14 bases in the middle. The CDR3 spells CASSGGRRLNTGELFL. CDR3 sequence (DNA): TGTGCCAGCAGTGGGGGGAGGAGGTTGAACACCGGGGAGCTGTTTCTT.

V gene TRBV7-8 combines with J gene TRBJ1-6, with D perhaps matching TRBD1 (6 bases). This CDR3 has 17 residues. The V and J ends lost 1 base and 5 bases respectively, with 15 bases between them. Germline V CDR1 and CDR2: SGHVS, FQNEAQ. In DNA, the CDR3 is TGTGCCAGCAGCTTAGTGGAGGGGGGCAGGCATAATTCACCCCTCCACTTT. Translated: CASSLVEGGRHNSPLHF. The variable domain in full, with the rest retrieved from reference TRBV7-8 and TRBJ1-6, is GAGVSQSPRYKVAKRGQDVALRCDPISGHVSLFWYQQALGQGPEFLTYFQNEAQLDKSGLPSDRFFAERPEGSVSTLKIQRTQQEDSAVYLCASSLVEGGRHNSPLHFGNGTRLTVT.

This clonotype was seen many times. This rearrangement joins TRBV20-1 to TRBJ2-7; no reliable D call. V was pared by 1 base and J by 0 bases, with 7 bases between. The CDR3 is made up of 13 amino acids. Germline V gives CDR1 DFQATT, CDR2 SNEGSKA (reference sequence). CDR3 in DNA: TGCAGTGCTAGAGGACACCGCTCCTACGAGCAGTACTTC. Translation gives CSARGHRSYEQYF.

Ten or more counts support this clonotype. The V and J genes are TRBV7-3 and TRBJ1-1, with D perhaps TRBD1 (6 bases). The CDR3 consists of 14 residues. V was shortened by 5 bases and J by 1 base, with 11 bases between the two germline ends. Germline V gives CDR1 SGHTA, CDR2 FQGTGA. In DNA, the CDR3 is TGTGCCAGCAGCCCGGGACAATGGAACACTGAAGCTTTCTTT. This gives the protein CASSPGQWNTEAFF.

The table lists this clonotype with a few counts. In nucleotides, the CDR3 is TGTGCCAGCAGCCATTCGGGTGGCTACACCTTC. Translated: CASSHSGGYTF. The chain joins TRBV14 to TRBJ1-2; D is uncertain. Trimming took 3 bases from V and 7 from J, leaving 6 bases between them. The length of the CDR3 is 11 residues. The V gene's germline CDR1 is SGHDN and CDR2 FVKESK.

This clonotype was observed many times. This chain joins TRBV6-4 and TRBJ1-2; D is perhaps TRBD1 (6 bases). V lost 3 bases and J lost 8, with 25 bases in between. Germline V lookup: CDR1 MRHNA, CDR2 SNTAGT. The CDR3 has 17 amino acids. CDR3 amino acids: CASSENFGINRVDGYTF. The CDR3 DNA follows: TGTGCCAGCAGTGAAAATTTCGGGATAAACAGGGTCGACGGCTACACCTTC.

J is TRBJ2-7 and V is TRBV11-2; D uncertain. In germline, CDR1 is SGHAT, CDR2 FQNNGV. The CDR3 totals 14 residues. The ends were cut back, 3 bases at V and 3 bases at J, with 12 bases in the middle. CDR3 in amino acids: CASSLTDGDYEQYF. The CDR3 DNA sequence: TGTGCCAGCAGCTTGACGGACGGAGACTACGAGCAGTACTTC.